This TCR beta chain was recorded in a study of identical twins (dated by TCRdb to the mid-2010s). Broadly, across the study: To test whether fetal clonotypes persist, the study used deep sequencing on TCR alpha and beta repertoires from monozygotic twins, unrelated adults of various ages, and cord blood. Replicate twin experiments were performed at different times using different library preparation protocols to rule out contamination. Results the study describes overall, beyond this receptor: Invariant T cells such as MAIT and iNKT could partly confound zero-insertion analyses, though diverse VJ usage argued against this for most clonotypes. Because the same donors could not be followed over many years, the conclusions relied on cross-sectional statistical analysis. A weaker excess of twin sharing was found in beta out-of-frame sequences because the signal-to-noise ratio was lowered by fewer shared sequences. In monozygotic twins, recombination models systematically underestimated out-of-frame TCR alpha sharing, but the models matched the sharing seen between unrelated individuals. Abundant cord blood beta clonotypes carried fewer insertions; young adult naive repertoires showed a weaker similar trend, while memory repertoires showed none. Compared with coincidental sharing between unrelated individuals, an excess of low generation-probability sequences was observed among out-of-frame TCR alpha sequences shared between twins.

Only healthy Caucasian donors were included. The sample holds a few counts of this clonotype. Its binding antigen is unknown. Base qualities were left out, and no much larger clone turns up one base away. The library was built by means of 5' RACE. TCRdb shows the sequencer as Illumina HiSeq 2000. A universal primer binding site was added through template switching, and the final cDNA carried a unique molecular identifier so that TCR cDNA molecules could be counted accurately. First-strand cDNA for TCR alpha and beta chains was synthesized from specific primers in the conserved constant-segment region. To control for contamination, every cDNA library was double barcoded, receiving both a SMART-Mk sample barcode and Illumina barcodes. TruSeq adapter sequences and Illumina sample barcodes were added in two successive PCR steps. Sequencing of the TCR alpha and beta cDNA libraries was done on the Illumina HiSeq platform using custom primers. The study's own analysis went as follows. MiGEC was used to process raw reads and extract unique molecular identifiers, and MiXCR was used to find CDR3 positions. Recombination models were inferred per individual with the repgenHMM and IGoR tools using an EM algorithm. The tcR package in R was used for shared clonotype analysis, with sharing normalized by the product of cloneset sizes. To study raw recombination without the effects of thymic and clonal selection, out-of-frame nonproductive sequences were analyzed. In-frame beta chains were kept once TCRdb had trimmed the public reads at Q25 with fastp and called clones with MiXCR. Rows with a matching CDR3 protein are joined into one entry that keeps the most common DNA and genes. Here the V and J calls rest on TCRdb's processing, not on the authors' analysis. The sample table records 1,800,000 or so distinct CDR3 sequences; about 32% of these occur just once. In total, the top ten clones hold approximately 0.29% of the sample.

This TCR came from a newborn girl in good health. Sequenced: cord blood.

The CDR3 protein sequence reads: CASSQRSQPQHF. The bases read TGTGCCAGCAGCCAGCGCAGTCAGCCCCAGCATTTT. The chain is assembled from TRBV12-3 or TRBV12-4 and TRBJ1-5, with an unclear D gene assignment. From the cysteine up to the phenylalanine, the CDR3 has a length of 12 residues. Of all the DNA, just the CDR3 is kept, 36 bases in frame from base 1. V and J are truncated by 6 bases and 6 bases respectively, leaving an intervening sequence of 9 bases.